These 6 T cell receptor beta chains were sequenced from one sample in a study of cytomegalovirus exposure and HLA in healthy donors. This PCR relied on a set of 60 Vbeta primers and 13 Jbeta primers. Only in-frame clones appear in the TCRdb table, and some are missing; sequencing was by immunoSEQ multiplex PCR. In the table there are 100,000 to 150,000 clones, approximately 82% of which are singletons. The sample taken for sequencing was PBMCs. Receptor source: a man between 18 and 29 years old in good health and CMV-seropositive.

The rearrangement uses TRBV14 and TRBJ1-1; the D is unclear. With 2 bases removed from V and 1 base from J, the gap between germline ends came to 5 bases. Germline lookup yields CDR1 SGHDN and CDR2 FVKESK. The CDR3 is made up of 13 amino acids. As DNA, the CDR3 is TGTGCCAGCAGCCAATCGGGGAACACTGAAGCTTTCTTT. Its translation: CASSQSGNTEAFF.

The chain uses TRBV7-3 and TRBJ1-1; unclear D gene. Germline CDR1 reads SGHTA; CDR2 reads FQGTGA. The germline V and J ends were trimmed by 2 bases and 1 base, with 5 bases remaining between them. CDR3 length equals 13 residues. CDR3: CASSLEGNTEAFF. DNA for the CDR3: TGTGCCAGCAGCTTAGAGGGGAACACTGAAGCTTTCTTT.

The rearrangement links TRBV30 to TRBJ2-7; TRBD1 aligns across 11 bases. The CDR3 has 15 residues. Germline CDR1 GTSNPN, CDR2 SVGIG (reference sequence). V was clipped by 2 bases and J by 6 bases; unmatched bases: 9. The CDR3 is CAWSFPSGTGGEQYF. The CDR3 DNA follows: TGTGCCTGGAGTTTCCCATCCGGGACAGGGGGCGAGCAGTACTTC.

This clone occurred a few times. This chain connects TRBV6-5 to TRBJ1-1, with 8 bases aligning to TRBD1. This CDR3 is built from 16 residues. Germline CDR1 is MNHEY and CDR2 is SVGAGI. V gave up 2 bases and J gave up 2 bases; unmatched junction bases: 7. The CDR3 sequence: CASSYPSAGGNTEAFF. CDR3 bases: TGTGCCAGCAGTTACCCCTCGGCAGGGGGCAACACTGAAGCTTTCTTT.

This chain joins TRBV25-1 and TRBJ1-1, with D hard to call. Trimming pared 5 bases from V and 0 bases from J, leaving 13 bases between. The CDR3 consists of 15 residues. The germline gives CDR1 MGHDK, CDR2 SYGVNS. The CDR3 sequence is CASSTPVGMNTEAFF. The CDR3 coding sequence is TGTGCCAGCAGTACCCCGGTCGGGATGAACACTGAAGCTTTCTTT. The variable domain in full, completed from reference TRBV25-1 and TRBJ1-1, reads EADIYQTPRYLVIGTGKKITLECSQTMGHDKMYWYQQDPGMELHLIHYSYGVNSTEKGDLSSESTVSRIRTEHFPLTLESARPSHTSQYLCASSTPVGMNTEAFFGQGTRLTVV.

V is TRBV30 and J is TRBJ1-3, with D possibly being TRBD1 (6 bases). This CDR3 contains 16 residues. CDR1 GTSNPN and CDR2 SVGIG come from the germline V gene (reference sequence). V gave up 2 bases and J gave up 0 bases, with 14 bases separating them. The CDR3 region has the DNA TGTGCCTGGAGTTTCCCCGGACAGAGCTCTGGAAACACCATATATTTT. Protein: CAWSFPGQSSGNTIYF.